The TCR beta chain described here comes from a study of metastatic and nonmetastatic thyroid tumors. Background on the study: Across blood and tumor or nodule tissue, repertoires from malignant and benign thyroid patients were compared with one another.

No patient received treatment before thyroid surgery. V was cut by 7 bases and J by 5 bases, with 12 bases left in between. This CDR3 comprises 13 residues. Per germline, CDR1 KGHSY and CDR2 FQNENV. Comments on this clone: A much larger clone is a single base away; this may be a read error.

Authors' data handling: The study took CDR3 differences across clinicopathological groups and made a distant-metastasis classifier for papillary thyroid cancer from them. TCRdb ran MiXCR on the PCR reads. TCRdb assigned the V and J calls; the authors' analysis was not used. The top ten clones hold over 8.5% of a sample with tens of thousands of clones, about a sixth of them seen once. The chain carries TRBV16 and TRBJ2-1, with D unclear. This TCR was sampled from a male donor with papillary thyroid cancer or a benign thyroid nodule (not recorded which). Some clones in this sample may be carry-over from other donors' samples. Input material: blood. CDR3 DNA sequence: TGTGCCAGCATCCAGTATCAACACAATGAGCAGTTCTTC. It is translated as CASIQYQHNEQFF.